This record covers a single TCR beta chain. Its matching antigen is unknown. The sample belongs to a study of CD8+CD57+ T cells in acquired aplastic anemia. Study summary: DNA per sorted CD4+ or CD8+ sample ranged about 0.2 to 30 ug, averaging roughly 3.2 ug.

CDR3 and TCR beta VDJ profiling relied on a genomic DNA template. MiXCR, run by TCRdb on the reads, gives a single entry per CDR3 protein. The table lists about 110,000 distinct CDR3 sequences, 50% to 65% of them singletons. Study-level results: Fewer than 30 CD8+ CDR3 sequences were shared between patients and controls. Researchers reported that CD8+ Simpson's diversity was not significantly different in patients versus controls.

Trimming removed 6 bases at V and 4 bases at J, with 9 bases between. The CDR3 covers 13 residues. The germline V gene encodes CDR1 KGHDR and CDR2 SFDVKD. Sequencing was done on a sample of sorted CD4+, CD8+, or CD8+CD57+ T cells (not recorded which) from PBMCs. This TCR came from a human donor in good health, serving as a control. The chain combines TRBV24-1 with TRBJ1-5; no reliable D call. The CDR3 here is CATSLTGNQPQHF. The DNA for the CDR3 is TGTGCCACCAGTTTGACCGGTAATCAGCCCCAGCATTTT.